This T cell receptor (beta chain) was captured by sequencing in a study of T cell clusters in autoimmune cytopenias. The CDR3 extends over 13 amino acids. The germline CDR1 and CDR2 sequences are GTSNPN and SVGIG (reference sequence). Each sample's input was about 250 ng genomic DNA, approximately 37,500 genome equivalents. One tube held mixed TRB-A and TRB-B primer pools for touch-down PCR. TCRdb re-called the multiplex PCR reads and shows each CDR3 protein once, DNA omitted. The table for this sample gives about 12,000 distinct CDR3 sequences. The same data also contributed to another study, on T cell repertoires in aging, cancer and after chemotherapy.

The sample was peripheral blood. The gene calls are TRBV30 and TRBJ1-1; TCRdb's D gene call, TRBD1, goes unchecked for lack of DNA. The clonotype comes from a human donor in good health. This CDR3 reads CAWSVPGDREAFF.